This TCR beta chain came from a study of patients and donors after allogeneic stem cell transplantation. This clonotype came up a few times. This CDR3 contains 13 residues. From germline, CDR1 is MNHEY and CDR2 SVGAGI. Trimming at V came to 2 bases and at J to 7 bases, leaving 1 base not matched to a gene. TCRdb analysed the RT-PCR reads with MiXCR anew, one entry per CDR3 protein. The sample records 400,000 to 450,000 distinct CDR3 sequences, around 16% being singletons. Material for sequencing was blood, either unsorted or a sorted T cell fraction (not recorded which). The chain carries TRBV6-5 and TRBJ1-2, with 10 positions matching TRBD1. This TCR was recovered from a human donor who was either an allogeneic HSCT recipient or a stem cell or donor lymphocyte infusion donor (not recorded which). It is not recorded whose cells these are; they may come from a transplant donor. CDR3 DNA: TGTGCCAGCAGTTACGGGACAGGGGTTGGCTACACCTTC. Amino acids: CASSYGTGVGYTF.